This paragraph covers one TCR beta chain sequence. The CDR3 spans 13 residues. V was pared by 3 bases and J by 2 bases, with 7 bases between. The germline V gene has CDR1 WNHNN and CDR2 SYGVQD (reference sequence). The sample originates from a study of blood T cell repertoires in COVID-19. The data were produced by immunoSEQ multiplex PCR, yet TCRdb's version contains in-frame clones alone and is incomplete. The data contain about 130,000 clones, more than 70% of them singletons. The J gene is TRBJ1-2, the V gene TRBV10-1; weak D call: TRBD1 (5 bases). This clonotype originated in a man in his 70s with acute or convalescent COVID-19. Sequences were obtained from peripheral blood. In nucleotides, the CDR3 is TGCGCCAGCAGTGACAGGGTCAACTATGGCTACACCTTC. Translated: CASSDRVNYGYTF.